The next 5 T cell receptor beta chains were all read from a single sample in a study of PD-1 blockade in classical Hodgkin lymphoma. Relapse was seen in all patients after autologous stem cell transplantation, and brentuximab vedotin exposure was variable. Profiled with immunoSEQ multiplex PCR; TCRdb holds only in-frame clones, not every one. The sample lists roughly 61,000 clones, approximately 90% occurring once. Sequencing used peripheral blood mononuclear cells (PBMCs), obtained at baseline. The receptors stem from a human donor with classical Hodgkin lymphoma.

The chain couples TRBV5-6 to TRBJ2-1, with D unresolved. Germline-derived CDR1 and CDR2 are SGHDT and YYEEEE. The ends were cut back, 6 bases at V and 8 bases at J, with 15 bases in the middle. CDR3 length: 13 amino acids. The DNA for the CDR3 is TGTGCCAGCACCAGCCCTGGTCTGTATGAGCAGTTCTTC. It specifies CASTSPGLYEQFF.

J is TRBJ1-1 and V is TRBV18; D unclear. V dropped 4 bases and J dropped 1 base, with 10 bases sitting between them. The CDR3 has 14 residues. Germline loops: CDR1 KGHSH, CDR2 LQKENI. Here the CDR3 reads CASSLKDGNTEAFF. CDR3 DNA sequence: TGTGCCAGCTCACTTAAGGACGGGAACACTGAAGCTTTCTTT.

The chain employs TRBV12-5 and TRBJ1-1; D may be TRBD1 (6 bases). The germline V gene encodes CDR1 LGHNT and CDR2 FRNRAP. This CDR3 has 13 amino acids. Trimming took 1 base from V and 6 from J, leaving 9 bases between them. The CDR3, as DNA: TGTGCTAGTGGTTTGGGCAGGGGATCTGAAGCTTTCTTT. Amino acid sequence: CASGLGRGSEAFF.

The chain is built from TRBV4-1 and TRBJ2-1; TRBD1 aligns across 9 bases. Germline CDR1 is MGHRA and CDR2 is YSYEKL. J was trimmed by 0 bases and V by 5 bases; bases with no gene match: 14. The CDR3 is 19 residues long. This CDR3 reads CASSARGQGLVSSYNEQFF. The CDR3 DNA sequence: TGCGCCAGCAGCGCGCGAGGACAGGGGCTTGTGAGCTCCTACAATGAGCAGTTCTTC.

The CDR3 loop reads CAWSVLSTNHEQYF. CDR3 DNA sequence: TGTGCCTGGAGTGTTCTGTCAACGAACCACGAGCAGTACTTC. V usage is TRBV30 and J usage is TRBJ2-7; D remains ambiguous. Trimming removed 0 bases at V and 5 bases at J, with 14 bases between. The CDR3 is 14 amino acids. Germline CDR1 GTSNPN, CDR2 SVGIG (reference sequence).